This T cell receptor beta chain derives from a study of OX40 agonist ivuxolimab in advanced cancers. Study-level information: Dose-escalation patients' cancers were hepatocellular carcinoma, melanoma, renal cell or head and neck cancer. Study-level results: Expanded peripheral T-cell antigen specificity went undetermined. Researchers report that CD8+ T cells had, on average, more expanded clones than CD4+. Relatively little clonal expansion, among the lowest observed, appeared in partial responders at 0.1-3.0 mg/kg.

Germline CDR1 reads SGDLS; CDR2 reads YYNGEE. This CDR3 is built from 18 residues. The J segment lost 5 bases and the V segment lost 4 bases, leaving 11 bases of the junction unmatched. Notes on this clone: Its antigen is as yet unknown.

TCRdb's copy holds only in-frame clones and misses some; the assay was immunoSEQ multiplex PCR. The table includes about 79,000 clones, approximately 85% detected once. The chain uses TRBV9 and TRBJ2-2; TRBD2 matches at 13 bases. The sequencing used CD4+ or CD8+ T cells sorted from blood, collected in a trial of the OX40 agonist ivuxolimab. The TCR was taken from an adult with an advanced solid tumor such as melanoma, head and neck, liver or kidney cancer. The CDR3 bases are TGTGCCAGCAGCTTCGGGACTAGCGGGGCCGGGGGGACCGGGGAGCTGTTTTTT. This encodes CASSFGTSGAGGTGELFF.